This is a list of T cell receptor beta chains from one sample in a study of OX40 agonist ivuxolimab in advanced cancers. Using immunoSEQ multiplex PCR, the repertoire was profiled, and TCRdb retains in-frame clones only, with some absent. The sample lists under 100,000 clones, roughly four fifths occurring once. The material was CD4+ or CD8+ T cells sorted from blood, obtained in a trial of the OX40 agonist ivuxolimab. The receptors here all came from an adult with an advanced solid tumor such as melanoma, head and neck, liver or kidney cancer. Both conserved end residues are part of each CDR3. Fields, in order: V gene, J gene, clone size, D gene, CDR3 DNA, CDR3 protein. The D gene is left open where the match is weak. Rows give clone size only sometimes, using once, few, many, or a class for an expanded clone.

v_gene: TRBV9
j_gene: TRBJ1-1
abundance: -
d_gene: -
CDR3nt: TGTGCCAGCAGCGTGTCAGGGATGGGGACTGAAGCTTTCTTT
CDR3aa: CASSVSGMGTEAFF

v_gene: TRBV7-9
j_gene: TRBJ2-1
abundance: -
d_gene: -
CDR3nt: TGTGCCAGCAGCCCTAGCTCCTACAATGAGCAGTTCTTC
CDR3aa: CASSPSSYNEQFF

v_gene: TRBV28
j_gene: TRBJ2-5
abundance: few
d_gene: -
CDR3nt: TGTGCCAGCAGTTTATGGGGAGAGACCCAGTACTTC
CDR3aa: CASSLWGETQYF

v_gene: TRBV10-3
j_gene: TRBJ1-2
abundance: -
d_gene: -
CDR3nt: TGTGCCATCAGTGAGTCCTTTGCGACCCAGGGGCCGGCAGGAGGCTACACCTTC
CDR3aa: CAISESFATQGPAGGYTF

v_gene: TRBV9
j_gene: TRBJ2-3
abundance: -
d_gene: -
CDR3nt: TGTGCCAGCAGCGTAGGGAGCCCAGATACGCAGTATTTT
CDR3aa: CASSVGSPDTQYF

v_gene: TRBV18
j_gene: TRBJ1-6
abundance: -
d_gene: TRBD1
CDR3nt: TGTGCCAGCTCACGACAGGGGGCGCTCTCACCCCTCCACTTT
CDR3aa: CASSRQGALSPLHF

v_gene: TRBV2
j_gene: TRBJ1-1
abundance: few
d_gene: -
CDR3nt: TGTGCCAGCAGACAGGAGGGCTCCATGAACACTGAAGCTTTCTTT
CDR3aa: CASRQEGSMNTEAFF

v_gene: TRBV6-5
j_gene: TRBJ1-2
abundance: few
d_gene: TRBD1
CDR3nt: TGTGCCAGCCATGCAGGGGGCTCTAACTATGGCTACACCTTC
CDR3aa: CASHAGGSNYGYTF

v_gene: TRBV5-8
j_gene: TRBJ1-5
abundance: -
d_gene: -
CDR3nt: TGTGCCAGCAGCTTGGCCCCAGGGTGGAATCAGCCCCAGCATTTT
CDR3aa: CASSLAPGWNQPQHF

v_gene: TRBV7-2
j_gene: TRBJ2-7
abundance: -
d_gene: TRBD2
CDR3nt: TGTGCCAGCAGCTCTGGCCGAACTAGCGTCGAGCAGTACTTC
CDR3aa: CASSSGRTSVEQYF

v_gene: TRBV7-2
j_gene: TRBJ1-1
abundance: once
d_gene: TRBD1
CDR3nt: TGTGCCAGCAGCGCGGAGGGGGCGCGCAGCACTGAAGCTTTCTTT
CDR3aa: CASSAEGARSTEAFF

v_gene: TRBV7-7
j_gene: TRBJ2-5
abundance: -
d_gene: -
CDR3nt: TGTGCTAGCAGCTTGGGACGGGGCCAAGAGACCCAGTACTTC
CDR3aa: CASSLGRGQETQYF

v_gene: TRBV9
j_gene: TRBJ2-7
abundance: -
d_gene: TRBD1
CDR3nt: TGTGCCAGCAGCGCACGGGACAGTCGAAGGGACGAGCAGTACTTC
CDR3aa: CASSARDSRRDEQYF

v_gene: TRBV7-2
j_gene: TRBJ1-6
abundance: -
d_gene: -
CDR3nt: TGTGCCAGCAGCTTGGGCAATTCACCCCTCCACTTT
CDR3aa: CASSLGNSPLHF

v_gene: TRBV6-1
j_gene: TRBJ1-2
abundance: -
d_gene: -
CDR3nt: TGTGCCAGCAGTGAGTCAGGGGAGGCGGGCTACACCTTC
CDR3aa: CASSESGEAGYTF

v_gene: TRBV7-9
j_gene: TRBJ1-5
abundance: once
d_gene: -
CDR3nt: TGTGCCAGCAGCTTAGAAGCAGGTCGCGATCCTAGCAATCAGCCCCAGCATTTT
CDR3aa: CASSLEAGRDPSNQPQHF

v_gene: TRBV7-2
j_gene: TRBJ2-7
abundance: few
d_gene: -
CDR3nt: TGTGCCAGCAGCTTACTGGCAGGGGACTCCTACGAGCAGTACTTC
CDR3aa: CASSLLAGDSYEQYF

v_gene: TRBV11-1
j_gene: TRBJ2-1
abundance: -
d_gene: -
CDR3nt: TGTGCCAGCAGTCGGACAGCAAGCTCCTACAATGAGCAGTTCTTC
CDR3aa: CASSRTASSYNEQFF

v_gene: TRBV4-2
j_gene: TRBJ1-1
abundance: -
d_gene: -
CDR3nt: TGTGCCAGCAGCCAAGCGATTCTCACTGAAGCTTTCTTT
CDR3aa: CASSQAILTEAFF

v_gene: TRBV20-1
j_gene: TRBJ2-5
abundance: -
d_gene: -
CDR3nt: TGCAGTGCGAACAGACAAGAGACCCAGTACTTC
CDR3aa: CSANRQETQYF

v_gene: TRBV7-9
j_gene: TRBJ2-7
abundance: -
d_gene: TRBD2
CDR3nt: TGTGCCAGCAGCTTTAGTAGGGTCGGTAGCGGGAGTCTCGAGCAGTACTTC
CDR3aa: CASSFSRVGSGSLEQYF

v_gene: TRBV5-8
j_gene: TRBJ1-5
abundance: -
d_gene: -
CDR3nt: TGTGCCAGCAGCTCAGGCCGCCCAGGGATGCCCCAGCATTTT
CDR3aa: CASSSGRPGMPQHF

v_gene: TRBV11-2
j_gene: TRBJ2-3
abundance: -
d_gene: -
CDR3nt: TGTGCCAGCAGAACTCCCCAGCGCAGCACAGATACGCAGTATTTT
CDR3aa: CASRTPQRSTDTQYF

v_gene: TRBV5-6
j_gene: TRBJ1-5
abundance: -
d_gene: -
CDR3nt: TGTGCCAGCAGCTTGGGAACTCAGCCCCAGCATTTT
CDR3aa: CASSLGTQPQHF

v_gene: TRBV28
j_gene: TRBJ2-1
abundance: -
d_gene: TRBD2
CDR3nt: TGTGCCAGCAGGGGACTAGCGGGGGGTTCCTACAATGAGCAGTTCTTC
CDR3aa: CASRGLAGGSYNEQFF

v_gene: TRBV21-1
j_gene: TRBJ1-2
abundance: -
d_gene: -
CDR3nt: TGTGCCAGCAGCAAAGCGAACAGGGGTTACTATGGCTACACCTTC
CDR3aa: CASSKANRGYYGYTF